Sequencing of this TCR beta chain was carried out in a study of T cell repertoires in cytomegalovirus infection. About the study: Selected CMV epitopes included recently identified HLA-C-restricted ones as well as well-studied HLA-B-restricted ones. Indications came from public TCR beta signatures; they pointed to CMV infection and to a matching HLA type.

The germline gives CDR1 SGHVS, CDR2 FQNEAQ. This CDR3 is 18 amino acids long. After removal of 5 bases from V and 2 bases from J, the junction contained 14 bases not matched to a gene. TCRdb passed the reads through MiXCR, listing each CDR3 protein once. The sample shows around 300,000 distinct CDR3 sequences, around 25% of them seen only once. At least ten counts were recorded for this clonotype. Its antigen remains unidentified. Overall study findings and caveats: HLA-C-restricted CMV-specific TCR beta clonotypes were dominant in the ex vivo response.

The V gene is TRBV7-8, the J gene TRBJ2-3, with 9 bases fitting TRBD2. This sequence was found in a human donor in good health (CMV status not recorded). Some clones in this sample may be carry-over from other donors' samples. Sequencing used cultured PBMCs, obtained from culture after CMV antigen stimulation. The CDR3 here is CASSPHWLAGLFTDTQYF. CDR3 DNA sequence: TGTGCCAGCAGCCCCCACTGGCTAGCGGGATTGTTCACAGATACGCAGTATTTT.